The 21 T cell receptor beta chains given below trace back to one sample, sequenced in a study of OX40 agonist ivuxolimab in advanced cancers. The data were produced by immunoSEQ multiplex PCR, yet TCRdb's version contains in-frame clones alone and is incomplete. The sample lists more than 70,000 clones, around 91% seen once, with around 2.8% in the top ten. The sample in question was CD4+ or CD8+ T cells sorted from blood, obtained in a trial of the OX40 agonist ivuxolimab. These receptors all stem from an adult with an advanced solid tumor such as melanoma, head and neck, liver or kidney cancer.

CDR3 sequence (DNA): TGTGCCAGCAGCCTAAGTGCCACGGGCGCGGAAGAGACCCAGTACTTC. It encodes CASSLSATGAEETQYF. This chain links TRBV9 with TRBJ2-5; D uncertain. Germline V CDR1 and CDR2: SGDLS, YYNGEE. The V end lost 4 bases, the J end lost 3 bases, and 19 bases lay between the germline ends. CDR3 size: 16 residues.

A remark on this clone: The same CDR3 can be traced to other DNA sequences in this sample. The V gene is TRBV6-5, the J gene TRBJ1-5; weak D call: TRBD1 (5 bases). Trimming removed 6 bases at V and 1 base at J, with 7 bases between. The V gene's germline CDR1 is MNHEY and CDR2 SVGAGI. The CDR3 has 13 residues. The CDR3 loop is CASRGGSNQPQHF. CDR3 coding DNA: TGTGCCAGCAGGGGGGGAAGCAATCAGCCCCAGCATTTT.

This clone was recorded a few times. The rearrangement links TRBV11-1 to TRBJ1-5; D uncertain. There are 13 residues in the CDR3. V gave up 5 bases and J gave up 5 bases, with 10 bases separating them. Germline V gene lookup returns CDR1 SGHAT and CDR2 FQDESV (reference sequence). CDR3 coding DNA: TGTGCCAGCAGCAAGGACTCCGATCAGCCCCAGCATTTT. Its protein is CASSKDSDQPQHF.

The V gene is TRBV19, the J gene TRBJ1-5; 8 bases fit TRBD1. Germline-derived CDR1 and CDR2 are LNHDA and SQIVND (reference sequence). The junction had 5 bases not matched to a gene; V was cut back by 6 bases and J by 4 bases. The CDR3 totals 14 residues. The CDR3 loop is CASSPGTGNQPQHF. In nucleotides, the CDR3 is TGTGCCAGTAGCCCCGGGACAGGTAATCAGCCCCAGCATTTT.

This chain uses TRBV27 with TRBJ1-2; D is unclear. The V and J ends lost 0 bases and 3 bases respectively, with 14 bases between them. Per germline, CDR1 MNHEY and CDR2 SMNVEV (reference sequence). The CDR3 is 16 amino acids. CDR3 sequence reads: CASSLSSSLIHYGYTF. As DNA, the CDR3 is TGTGCCAGCAGTTTATCCTCCAGCCTGATCCACTATGGCTACACCTTC.

Turning to this clone: One end of the junction fails to match germline, which may point to a read error. The rearrangement uses TRBV5-1 and TRBJ2-1; D may be TRBD1 (6 bases). CDR1 is SGHRS, CDR2 YFSETQ, per germline. The CDR3 is made up of 15 amino acids. As DNA, the CDR3 is TGCGCCAGCAGATTGGCACAGGGAACCTACAATGAGCAGTTCTTC. It translates to CASRLAQGTYNEQFF. Supplemented by reference TRBV5-1 and TRBJ2-1, the full variable domain reads KAGVTQTPRYLIKTRGQQVTLSCSPISGHRSVSWYQQTPGQGLQFLFEYFSETQRNKGNFPGRFSGRQFSNSRSEMNVSTLELGDSALYLCASRLAQGTYNEQFFGPGTRLTVL.

The gene calls are TRBV23-1 and TRBJ1-5; D unclear. TRBV23-1 is flagged as an ORF with uncertain function. V was clipped by 6 bases and J by 8 bases, with 8 bases between them. The length of the CDR3 is 11 residues. In nucleotides, the CDR3 is TGCGCCAGCAGATCCTGGGAGCCCCAGCATTTT. This encodes CASRSWEPQHF.

The chain combines TRBV27 with TRBJ1-3; 9 positions match TRBD1. This CDR3 has 15 amino acids. V gave up 6 bases and J gave up 3 bases; unmatched junction bases: 6. The germline V gene has CDR1 MNHEY and CDR2 SMNVEV (reference sequence). Here the CDR3 reads CASRPQGANGNTIYF. The CDR3 bases are TGTGCCAGCAGACCACAGGGGGCGAATGGAAACACCATATATTTT.

The chain joins TRBV5-4 to TRBJ1-3, with 7 bases aligning to TRBD1. The V segment lost 4 bases and the J segment 0 bases; nucleotides outside the gene matches: 7. Germline assignment: CDR1 SGHNT and CDR2 YYREEE (reference sequence). This CDR3 contains 16 residues. DNA of the CDR3: TGTGCCAGCAGCGAGGGACAGCCAAACTCTGGAAACACCATATATTTT. Translating gives CASSEGQPNSGNTIYF.

The chain carries TRBV29-1 and TRBJ1-2; D not resolved. Germline CDR1 is SQVTM and CDR2 is ANQGSEA. This CDR3 is built from 12 residues. The ends were cut back, 5 bases at V and 8 bases at J, with 15 bases in the middle. The DNA of the CDR3 is TGCAGCGTTCAAATCGGGGTTTGGGGCTACACCTTC. It translates to CSVQIGVWGYTF. The full variable domain, rest sourced from reference TRBV29-1 and TRBJ1-2, is SAVISQKPSRDICQRGTSLTIQCQVDSQVTMMFWYRQQPGQSLTLIATANQGSEATYESGFVIDKFPISRPNLTFSTLTVSNMSPEDSSIYLCSVQIGVWGYTFGSGTRLTVV.

This chain connects TRBV6-1 to TRBJ1-1, with D unresolved. CDR3 size: 13 residues. Per the germline V gene, CDR1 is MNHNS and CDR2 is SASEGT. With 4 bases removed from V and 0 bases from J, the gap between germline ends came to 6 bases. The CDR3 loop reads CASSGDMNTEAFF. Here the CDR3 DNA reads TGTGCCAGCAGTGGTGACATGAACACTGAAGCTTTCTTT.

The CDR3 nucleotides read TGTGCCAGCAGTGAATACCCGACAGTCACGGGGACCCAGTACTTC. It specifies CASSEYPTVTGTQYF. V gene TRBV2 combines with J gene TRBJ2-5; TRBD1 is a possible D gene (5 bases). Germline V gene sequence: CDR1 SNHLY, CDR2 FYNNEI. The germline V and J ends were trimmed by 2 bases and 7 bases, with 17 bases remaining between them. This CDR3 has 15 residues. The variable domain in full, completed from reference TRBV2 and TRBJ2-5, reads EPEVTQTPSHQVTQMGQEVILRCVPISNHLYFYWYRQILGQKVEFLVSFYNNEISEKSEIFDDQFSVERPDGSNFTLKIRSTKLEDSAMYFCASSEYPTVTGTQYFGPGTRLLVL.

The rearrangement uses TRBV2 and TRBJ2-3; TRBD2 agrees at 12 bases. Per the germline V gene, CDR1 is SNHLY and CDR2 is FYNNEI. This CDR3 has 17 amino acids. After removal of 7 bases from V and 0 bases from J, the junction contained 8 bases not matched to a gene. CDR3 residues: CASTLRTSGISTDTQYF. CDR3 sequence (DNA): TGTGCCAGCACCTTACGGACTAGCGGGATTAGCACAGATACGCAGTATTTT.

The V call is TRBV19, the J call TRBJ1-5, with D tentatively TRBD1 (5 bases). Trimming took 7 bases from V and 5 from J, leaving 15 bases between them. The CDR3 is made up of 14 amino acids. Germline values: CDR1 LNHDA, CDR2 SQIVND (reference sequence). The CDR3 DNA reads TGTGCCAGTACTCTGGACAACAATGATCAGCCCCAGCATTTT. This translates into CASTLDNNDQPQHF.

The V and J genes are TRBV25-1 and TRBJ1-2; maybe TRBD1 (6 bases). The germline V gene has CDR1 MGHDK and CDR2 SYGVNS. The CDR3 runs to 13 residues. V was cut by 8 bases and J by 3 bases, with 13 bases left in between. The CDR3 protein is CASRGQSYYGYTF. DNA of the CDR3: TGTGCCAGCCGGGGGCAGAGTTACTATGGCTACACCTTC.

The V call is TRBV14, the J call TRBJ2-2; D is possibly TRBD1 (5 bases). Trimming removed 4 bases at V and 1 base at J, with 7 bases between. The CDR3 length is 14 residues. Germline-derived CDR1 and CDR2 are SGHDN and FVKESK. CDR3 protein: CASSRQQNTGELFF. DNA of the CDR3: TGTGCCAGCAGCCGACAGCAGAACACCGGGGAGCTGTTTTTT.

This rearrangement joins TRBV11-3 to TRBJ2-7, with a weak D call TRBD2 (6 bases). The CDR3 is 18 residues long. Trimming took off 1 base at V and 5 bases at J, with 24 bases between the two ends. CDR1 SGHNT and CDR2 YENEEA come from the germline V gene. CDR3 protein: CASSLGLQPGLPLDEQYF. DNA of the CDR3: TGTGCCAGCAGCTTAGGTCTCCAACCGGGACTGCCTCTGGACGAGCAGTACTTC.

The chain combines TRBV11-2 with TRBJ2-5, with D perhaps TRBD2 (5 bases). Looked up from germline, CDR1 is SGHAT and CDR2 is FQNNGV. This CDR3 is 16 amino acids long. V dropped 2 bases and J dropped 5 bases, with 18 bases sitting between them. In DNA form, the CDR3 reads TGTGCCAGCAGCTTATTCCGGGGATTGGAAGGGGAGACCCAGTACTTC. Amino acid sequence: CASSLFRGLEGETQYF.

The chain couples TRBV4-1 to TRBJ1-5, with D possibly TRBD1 on 6 matching bases. Trimming shortened V by 4 bases and J by 0 bases, and 16 bases separated the two germline ends. Germline CDR1 MGHRA, CDR2 YSYEKL. The length of the CDR3 is 17 residues. The CDR3 DNA reads as TGCGCCAGCAGCCGTAGTGGGGGCACCTATAGCAATCAGCCCCAGCATTTT. Its translation: CASSRSGGTYSNQPQHF.

The chain uses TRBV7-8 and TRBJ1-5; D gene ambiguous. The V end lost 4 bases, the J end lost 0 bases, and 7 bases lay between the germline ends. CDR1 and CDR2 (germline): SGHVS, FQNEAQ. This CDR3 has 14 residues. The CDR3: CASSSTYSNQPQHF. In nucleotides, the CDR3 is TGTGCCAGCAGCTCAACCTATAGCAATCAGCCCCAGCATTTT.

The chain uses TRBV5-1 and TRBJ2-5; 10 positions agree with TRBD2. The J call may be incorrect, as the DNA end agrees better with TRBJ2-7. Germline CDR1 is SGHRS and CDR2 is YFSETQ. This CDR3 has 15 amino acids. The CDR3 region is CASSLDPSGSTEQYF. As DNA, the CDR3 is TGCGCCAGCAGCTTGGATCCTAGCGGGAGTACCGAGCAGTACTTC.